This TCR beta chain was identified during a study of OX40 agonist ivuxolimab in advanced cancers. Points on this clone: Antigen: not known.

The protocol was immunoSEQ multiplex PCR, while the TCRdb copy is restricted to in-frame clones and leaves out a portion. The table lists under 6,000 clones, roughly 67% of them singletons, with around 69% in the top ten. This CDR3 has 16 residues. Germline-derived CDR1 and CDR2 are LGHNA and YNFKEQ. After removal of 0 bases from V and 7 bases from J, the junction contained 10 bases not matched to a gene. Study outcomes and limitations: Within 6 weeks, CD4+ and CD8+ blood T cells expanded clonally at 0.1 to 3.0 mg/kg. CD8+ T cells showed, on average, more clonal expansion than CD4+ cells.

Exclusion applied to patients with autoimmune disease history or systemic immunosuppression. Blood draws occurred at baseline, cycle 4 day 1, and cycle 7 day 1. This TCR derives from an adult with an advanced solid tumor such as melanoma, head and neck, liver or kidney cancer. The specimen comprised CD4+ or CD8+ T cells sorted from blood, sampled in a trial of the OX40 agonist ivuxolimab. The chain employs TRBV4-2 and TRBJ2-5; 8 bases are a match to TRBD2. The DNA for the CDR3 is TGTGCCAGCAGCCAAGATGTCCTCGAAGCGGGGGCGACCCAGTACTTC. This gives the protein CASSQDVLEAGATQYF.